Included here is one T cell receptor beta chain sequence, with context. The CDR3 covers 13 residues. Germline V gene data show CDR1 as LGHDT and CDR2 as YNNKEL (reference sequence). Trimming cost V 5 bases and J 6 bases, with 13 bases left between them. After extraction with the RNeasy kit, about 0.45 to 1 ug of the RNA was reverse transcribed using random hexamers. Using its own MiXCR run on the immunoSEQ multiplex PCR reads, TCRdb lists one record per CDR3 protein. The table shows more than 65,000 distinct CDR3 sequences, with roughly 94% occurring only once. The data were taken from a study of CD8 T cells in Susac syndrome.

This chain joins TRBV3-1 and TRBJ1-2, with D hard to call. The TCR originated in a human donor with Susac syndrome. Sequencing used CD8+ T cells from PBMCs. CDR3 region: CASSSRLEDGYTF. The CDR3 DNA follows: TGTGCCAGCAGCTCCCGGTTGGAGGATGGCTACACCTTC.